The entry below gives a single TCR beta chain sequence along with its context. Its matching antigen is unknown. The sample comes from a study of Ad26.COV2.S vaccination and SARS-CoV-2 variants. Whole-study context: In the study, Ad26.COV2.S was injected intramuscularly once, or twice 56 days apart. Study-wide points: Once vaccination had occurred, spike-specific CD8+ and CD4+ T cell responses reportedly showed substantial breadth.

The treatment is: about 20 received Ad26.COV2.S at low or high dose, single or two shots; several received placebo; per-sample allocation not given. Material that was analyzed had been drawn on day 63 after the first vaccine or placebo injection. Its platform was an Ad26 vector, and its expressed antigen was Wuhan-strain SARS-CoV-2 spike. Germline V lookup: CDR1 MNHEY, CDR2 SVGAGI. This CDR3 has 13 residues. Trimming removed 7 bases from V and 2 bases from J, with 9 bases in between. The assay was immunoSEQ multiplex PCR, and TCRdb's table has in-frame clones only and misses some. The sample lists around 380,000 clones, approximately 91% seen once, with 3% to 3.5% in the top ten.

This material consisted of peripheral blood, taken in a trial of Ad26.COV2.S vaccine versus placebo. The rearrangement uses TRBV6-5 and TRBJ2-1; weak D call: TRBD1 (6 bases). This clonotype was sampled from a person aged 18-60 years who received the Ad26.COV2.S COVID-19 vaccine or a placebo. This chain's CDR3 is CASIGGAYNEQFF. CDR3 nucleotides: TGTGCCAGCATAGGGGGTGCCTACAATGAGCAGTTCTTC.